Sequencing of this T cell receptor (beta chain) was carried out in a study of blood T cell repertoires in COVID-19. Deletions cut 6 bases from V and 0 bases from J, with 5 bases between. The CDR3 runs to 13 residues. Germline V lookup: CDR1 MNHEY, CDR2 SVGAGI. Participants came from some 23 US areas, aged roughly 18 to 95 years. Cohort 3 recovery required two negative PCRs, clearance, or symptom resolution. TCRdb's copy holds only in-frame clones and misses some; the assay was immunoSEQ multiplex PCR. Here the sample spans 150,000 or so clones, more than 75% being singletons. The sequenced sample was PBMCs or T cells enriched from blood (not recorded which). This chain uses TRBV6-5 with TRBJ1-4, with D uncertain. The TCR comes from a woman in her forties or fifties who had recovered from COVID-19. As DNA, the CDR3 is TGTGCCAGCAGCGGAGCAACTAATGAAAAACTGTTTTTT. It encodes CASSGATNEKLFF.